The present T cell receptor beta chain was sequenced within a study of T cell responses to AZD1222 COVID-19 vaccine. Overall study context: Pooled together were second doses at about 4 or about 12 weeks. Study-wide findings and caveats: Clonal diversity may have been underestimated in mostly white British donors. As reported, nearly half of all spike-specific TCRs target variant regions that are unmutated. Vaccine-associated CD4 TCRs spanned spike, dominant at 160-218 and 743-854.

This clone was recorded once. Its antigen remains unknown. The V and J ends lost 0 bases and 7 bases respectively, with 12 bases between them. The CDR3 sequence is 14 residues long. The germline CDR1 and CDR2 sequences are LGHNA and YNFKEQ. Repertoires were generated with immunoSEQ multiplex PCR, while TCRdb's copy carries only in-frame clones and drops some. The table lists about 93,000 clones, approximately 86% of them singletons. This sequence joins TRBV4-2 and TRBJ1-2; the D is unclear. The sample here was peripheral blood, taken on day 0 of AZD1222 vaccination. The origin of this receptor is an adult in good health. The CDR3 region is CASSQEGRSGGYTF. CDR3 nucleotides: TGTGCCAGCAGCCAAGAGGGCCGCTCGGGTGGCTACACCTTC.